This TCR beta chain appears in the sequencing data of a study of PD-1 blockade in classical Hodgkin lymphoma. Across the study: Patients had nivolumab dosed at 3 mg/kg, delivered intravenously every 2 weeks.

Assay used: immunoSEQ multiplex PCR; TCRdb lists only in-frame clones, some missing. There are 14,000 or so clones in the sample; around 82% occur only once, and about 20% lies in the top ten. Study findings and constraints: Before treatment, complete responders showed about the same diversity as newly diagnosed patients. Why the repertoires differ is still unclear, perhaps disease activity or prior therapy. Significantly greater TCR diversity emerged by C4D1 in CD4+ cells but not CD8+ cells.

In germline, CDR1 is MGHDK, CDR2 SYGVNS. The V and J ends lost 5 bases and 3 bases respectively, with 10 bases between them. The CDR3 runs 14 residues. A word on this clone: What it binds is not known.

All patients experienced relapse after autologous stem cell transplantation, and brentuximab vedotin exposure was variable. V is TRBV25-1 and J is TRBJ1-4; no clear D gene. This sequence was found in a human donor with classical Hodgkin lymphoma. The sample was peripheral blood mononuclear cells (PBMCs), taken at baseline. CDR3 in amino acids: CASSRLGPNEKLFF. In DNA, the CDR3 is TGTGCCAGCAGTCGTTTGGGCCCTAATGAAAAACTGTTTTTT.